This passage covers 26 T cell receptor beta chains from one sample sequenced in a study of CD8+ T cells in alopecia areata. RNA extraction was followed by reverse transcription into cDNA, which acted as the sequencing template. Produced via immunoSEQ multiplex PCR; TCRdb's table is partial and in-frame only. The table has about 64,000 clones, around 47% seen once. Sequenced sample: NKG2D-low CD8+ T cells sorted from blood. The receptor source for this set is a human donor with alopecia areata.

V usage is TRBV6-5 and J usage is TRBJ2-7; 8 bases align to TRBD1. The CDR3 contains 13 residues. With V trimmed by 7 bases and J by 5 bases, 7 bases remained unmatched. Germline values: CDR1 MNHEY, CDR2 SVGAGI. CDR3 DNA: TGTGCCAGCACCGGGCAGGGGGCGAACGAGCAGTACTTC. As protein: CASTGQGANEQYF.

The chain employs TRBV7-9 and TRBJ1-2; TRBD1 aligns across 7 bases. Losses at the gene ends were 2 bases for V and 4 bases for J; bases not matched to a gene: 4. The CDR3 is 14 residues long. From germline, CDR1 is SEHNR and CDR2 FQNEAQ (reference sequence). CDR3 region: CASSLSGTAYGYTF. In nucleotides, the CDR3 is TGTGCCAGCAGCTTATCCGGGACAGCCTATGGCTACACCTTC.

The chain carries TRBV19 and TRBJ2-5, with 8 nucleotides matching TRBD2. Germline trimming cut 3 bases from V and 1 base from J; bases unmatched to any gene: 7. Germline CDR1 reads LNHDA; CDR2 reads SQIVND (reference sequence). The CDR3 runs 16 residues. Here the CDR3 DNA reads TGTGCCAGTAGTATGGGTAGCGGGGCTTCCCAAGAGACCCAGTACTTC. This sequence encodes CASSMGSGASQETQYF.

V is TRBV29-1 and J is TRBJ2-7; 10 bases are a match to TRBD1. Trimming cost V 6 bases and J 6 bases; bases outside gene matches: 5. Germline V gene data show CDR1 as SQVTM and CDR2 as ANQGSEA. The CDR3 covers 12 residues. DNA of the CDR3: TGCAGCGTGAGGACAGGGGGTGGCGAGCAGTACTTC. Its protein is CSVRTGGGEQYF.

The chain has TRBV29-1 and TRBJ1-1; D is unresolved. The CDR3 totals 10 residues. Germline loops: CDR1 SQVTM, CDR2 ANQGSEA. The germline V and J ends were trimmed by 4 bases and 11 bases, with 11 bases remaining between them. CDR3 in DNA: TGCAGCGTTGTTGTGATGGGCGCTTTCTTT. As protein: CSVVVMGAFF.

The J gene is TRBJ2-3, the V gene TRBV13; possibly TRBD2 for D (5 bases). Between the trimmed V and J ends, which lost 5 bases and 3 bases, there was a span of 15 bases. The CDR3 loop spans 15 amino acids. CDR1 is PRHDT, CDR2 FYEKMQ, per germline (reference sequence). The CDR3 bases are TGTGCCAGCAGCCATCCCCGGACTTTAACAGATACGCAGTATTTT. Amino acid sequence: CASSHPRTLTDTQYF.

CDR3 sequence (DNA): TGCGCCAGCAGCCAAGAACTCTCGCGCACCTACGAGCAGTACTTC. Amino acid sequence: CASSQELSRTYEQYF. The gene calls are TRBV4-3 and TRBJ2-7; D not certain. Germline V gene data show CDR1 as LGHNA and CDR2 as YSLEER. Deletions cut 0 bases from V and 2 bases from J, with 11 bases between. This CDR3 is built from 15 residues.

This clone has just a few counts. The V and J genes are TRBV19 and TRBJ2-1; D tentatively reads TRBD1 or TRBD2 (5 bases each). The germline gives CDR1 LNHDA, CDR2 SQIVND (reference sequence). The V end was cut by 5 bases, the J end by 1 base, with 15 bases between. This CDR3 spans 16 amino acids. The DNA of the CDR3 is TGTGCCAGTAGTCCCCGGGGCCCATGGTCCTACAATGAGCAGTTCTTC. Its translation is CASSPRGPWSYNEQFF.

This clone was counted only a few times. This chain links TRBV27 with TRBJ2-5, with D unclear. V lost 5 bases and J 5 bases, leaving 18 bases between the germline ends. CDR1 is MNHEY and CDR2 is SMNVEV in the germline V gene (reference sequence). There are 15 residues in the CDR3. CDR3 sequence: CASSLSASMVETQYF. The CDR3 DNA reads TGTGCCAGCAGTCTTTCCGCCAGTATGGTTGAGACCCAGTACTTC.

V gene TRBV7-9 combines with J gene TRBJ2-7; D is tentatively TRBD1 or TRBD2 (5 bases each). The CDR3 length is 16 residues. In germline, CDR1 is SEHNR, CDR2 FQNEAQ (reference sequence). Trimming stripped 4 bases from V and 6 bases from J, with 22 bases between. CDR3: CASSSSPGTSYPEQYF. CDR3 nucleotide sequence: TGTGCCAGCAGCTCCAGCCCCGGGACCAGTTATCCCGAGCAGTACTTC.

This clone turned up a few times. The chain carries TRBV4-1 and TRBJ2-2; TRBD1 aligns across 9 bases. Germline V gene data show CDR1 as MGHRA and CDR2 as YSYEKL. V shed 3 bases, J shed 4 bases, and the junction held 6 bases outside the gene matches. This CDR3 contains 16 residues. In DNA, the CDR3 is TGCGCCAGCAGCCAGGGGGGGACAGGGCCCACCGGGGAGCTGTTTTTT. This gives the protein CASSQGGTGPTGELFF.

This clone was counted a few times. The V gene is TRBV14, the J gene TRBJ2-1, with D perhaps TRBD2 (5 bases). CDR1 and CDR2 from the germline V gene are SGHDN and FVKESK. The CDR3 spans 11 residues. V lost 4 bases to trimming and J lost 12 bases, with 10 bases between them. The CDR3 reads CASSRRGSQFF. The CDR3 DNA sequence: TGTGCCAGCAGCCGGCGCGGGTCGCAGTTCTTC.

Only a few counts were recorded for this clone. The J gene is TRBJ1-4, the V gene TRBV29-1; D unresolved. CDR1 is SQVTM and CDR2 is ANQGSEA in the germline V gene. This CDR3 region has 13 residues. V dropped 4 bases and J dropped 6 bases, with 12 bases sitting between them. CDR3: CSVATGSDEKLFF. In DNA form, the CDR3 reads TGCAGCGTTGCTACGGGATCGGATGAAAAACTGTTTTTT.

This sequence joins TRBV27 and TRBJ2-5, with D hard to call. V gave up 4 bases and J gave up 1 base, with 13 bases separating them. CDR1 and CDR2 (germline): MNHEY, SMNVEV (reference sequence). This CDR3 is built from 15 residues. The CDR3 sequence: CASSSRIRGQETQYF. The CDR3 nucleotides are TGTGCCAGCAGTTCGCGCATACGAGGCCAAGAGACCCAGTACTTC.

This clone has more than one count but fewer than ten. The chain carries TRBV29-1 and TRBJ1-1; no clear D gene. CDR1 SQVTM and CDR2 ANQGSEA come from the germline V gene. V lost 6 bases and J 2 bases, leaving 13 bases between the germline ends. This CDR3 is built from 13 residues. The CDR3, as DNA: TGCAGCGTCCACGGGAGGAGAAACACTGAAGCTTTCTTT. This sequence encodes CSVHGRRNTEAFF.

This clone was seen more than once but under ten times. The chain carries TRBV18 and TRBJ1-1; D remains ambiguous. The CDR3 totals 16 residues. V dropped 3 bases and J dropped 4 bases, with 18 bases sitting between them. Germline V gives CDR1 KGHSH, CDR2 LQKENI. CDR3 loop: CASSPDSVGESTEAFF. Written as DNA, the CDR3 is TGTGCCAGCTCACCTGACTCCGTCGGTGAAAGCACTGAAGCTTTCTTT.

The chain links TRBV29-1 to TRBJ2-5; TRBD2 might be the D (5 bases). Near its end, the DNA agrees better with TRBJ2-7, so the J call may be wrong. The CDR3 runs to 14 residues. Germline V gene data show CDR1 as SQVTM and CDR2 as ANQGSEA. The CDR3 is CSVVRGGQPYEQYF. The CDR3 nucleotides are TGCAGCGTTGTCAGAGGAGGCCAGCCCTACGAGCAGTACTTC.

The V and J genes are TRBV5-1 and TRBJ2-4; D may be TRBD1 (7 bases). The V end was cut by 4 bases, the J end by 7 bases, with 21 bases between. CDR3 length equals 16 residues. CDR1 is SGHRS, CDR2 YFSETQ, per germline. Here the CDR3 DNA reads TGCGCCAGCAGCCCAACAGGGGAGGAGGAGGGCAACATTCAGTACTTC. Its translation is CASSPTGEEEGNIQYF.

The V gene is TRBV29-1, the J gene TRBJ2-1, with D unresolved. The CDR3 covers 12 residues. V lost 4 bases and J lost 5, with 9 bases in between. Germline assignment: CDR1 SQVTM and CDR2 ANQGSEA. CDR3 in DNA: TGCAGCGTTGTAAAAACAGACAATGAGCAGTTCTTC. Protein product: CSVVKTDNEQFF.

The chain couples TRBV28 to TRBJ2-5; D not resolved. Germline-derived CDR1 and CDR2 are MDHEN and SYDVKM. The germline V and J ends were trimmed by 7 bases and 2 bases, with 14 bases remaining between them. This CDR3 region has 14 residues. CDR3 in DNA: TGTGCCAGCACCCATTTCAAGGCACAAGAGACCCAGTACTTC. Encoded protein: CASTHFKAQETQYF.

This clone was detected a few times. The J gene is TRBJ2-3, the V gene TRBV4-2; 8 bases fit TRBD2. V lost 5 bases to trimming and J lost 4 bases; unmatched junction nucleotides: 8. The CDR3 is 15 amino acids. Per germline, CDR1 LGHNA and CDR2 YNFKEQ. CDR3 bases: TGTGCCAGCAGCGAAAAAGAGCGGGAGCCAGATACGCAGTATTTT. The encoded protein is CASSEKEREPDTQYF.

This clone was detected a few times. J is TRBJ2-7 and V is TRBV29-1; a weak D match, TRBD1 (6 bases). Per the germline V gene, CDR1 is SQVTM and CDR2 is ANQGSEA. The CDR3 sequence is 12 residues long. The ends were cut back, 6 bases at V and 12 bases at J, with 21 bases in the middle. The chain's CDR3 is CSVSTGETDLYF. As DNA, the CDR3 is TGCAGCGTCTCGACAGGCGAGACAGATTTGTACTTC.

The chain carries TRBV5-1 and TRBJ2-7; either TRBD1 or TRBD2 may fit D (5 bases each). The CDR3 length is 14 residues. Germline-derived CDR1 and CDR2 are SGHRS and YFSETQ. V lost 2 bases and J lost 3, with 12 bases in between. The CDR3 reads CASSFRDGYYEQYF. Here the CDR3 DNA reads TGCGCCAGCAGCTTCCGGGACGGATACTACGAGCAGTACTTC.

DNA for the CDR3: TGCGCCAGCAGCCAAGGCGGGAGGGGGACAGATACGCAGTATTTT. Amino acid sequence: CASSQGGRGTDTQYF. The chain combines TRBV4-3 with TRBJ2-3; 9 bases fit TRBD2. V shed 1 base and J 3 bases; nucleotides not matched to a gene: 2. This CDR3 is built from 15 residues. CDR1 LGHNA and CDR2 YSLEER come from the germline V gene.

There are a few counts of this clone. This sequence joins TRBV7-9 and TRBJ2-3, with D unresolved. The CDR3 loop spans 14 amino acids. The V end lost 1 base, the J end lost 2 bases, and 7 bases lay between the germline ends. Germline loops: CDR1 SEHNR, CDR2 FQNEAQ (reference sequence). CDR3 in DNA: TGTGCCAGCAGCTTAGATGGGGACACAGATACGCAGTATTTT. Translating it yields CASSLDGDTDTQYF.

This clone showed up just a few times. The chain has TRBV7-9 and TRBJ1-1; tentatively, D is TRBD1 (6 bases). Trimming left V 8 bases short and J 3 bases short, with 16 bases between. Germline V CDR1 and CDR2: SEHNR, FQNEAQ (reference sequence). This CDR3 contains 14 residues. CDR3 nucleotides: TGTGCCAGCGCATTAGGGGGGGCCTACACTGAAGCTTTCTTT. Translated: CASALGGAYTEAFF.